These 27 T cell receptor beta chains were all obtained from the same sample, sequenced in a study of graft-versus-host responses after intestinal transplantation (dated by TCRdb to the early 2020s). Their antigens remain unidentified. Libraries were made using the immunoSEQ multiplex PCR assay. Here the immuneACCESS table is served through TCRdb, limited to in-frame sequences with V and J called. Missing clones are a known gap in these copies; in checked studies unresolved V genes cover under half, and the rest lacks a known reason. Here the sample has more than 80,000 clones; 83% occur a single time. About a sixth of the sample goes to the ten largest clones. The time point tag for this specimen amounts to: cells obtained before transplantation from donor or recipient. This sample comprised unstimulated CD8+ T cells sorted from spleen or lymph node cells, obtained before intestinal transplant. Receptor source: a human donor who received an intestinal transplant.

The chain combines TRBV2 with TRBJ2-3; D uncertain. The CDR3 extends over 16 amino acids. The V gene's germline CDR1 is SNHLY and CDR2 FYNNEI. Trimming removed 7 bases at V and 0 bases at J, with 17 bases between. CDR3 in DNA: TGTGCCAGCAAACCTCTACCTAGGGATAGCACAGATACGCAGTATTTT. Its translation is CASKPLPRDSTDTQYF. Combining the CDR3 with reference TRBV2 and TRBJ2-3 gives the whole variable domain EPEVTQTPSHQVTQMGQEVILRCVPISNHLYFYWYRQILGQKVEFLVSFYNNEISEKSEIFDDQFSVERPDGSNFTLKIRSTKLEDSAMYFCASKPLPRDSTDTQYFGPGTRLTVL.

The chain employs TRBV6-5 and TRBJ2-7; D remains ambiguous. V dropped 2 bases and J dropped 3 bases, with 8 bases sitting between them. The CDR3 totals 13 residues. Per germline, CDR1 MNHEY and CDR2 SVGAGI. This CDR3 is CASSYGDGYEQYF. CDR3 nucleotides: TGTGCCAGCAGTTACGGCGACGGCTACGAGCAGTACTTC.

This clone was detected only once. The V gene is TRBV9, the J gene TRBJ2-2; D unresolved. The CDR3 length is 15 residues. V was pared by 2 bases and J by 3 bases, with 11 bases between. CDR1 and CDR2 (germline): SGDLS, YYNGEE. CDR3 sequence: CASSVDNTHTGELFF. As DNA, the CDR3 is TGTGCCAGCAGCGTTGACAACACCCACACCGGGGAGCTGTTTTTT. The complete variable domain, with remaining parts taken from reference TRBV9 and TRBJ2-2, reads DSGVTQTPKHLITATGQRVTLRCSPRSGDLSVYWYQQSLDQGLQFLIQYYNGEERAKGNILERFSAQQFPDLHSELNLSSLELGDSALYFCASSVDNTHTGELFFGEGSRLTVL.

This rearrangement joins TRBV9 to TRBJ2-3; 13 bases are shared with TRBD2. Germline CDR1 SGDLS, CDR2 YYNGEE. The CDR3 loop spans 19 amino acids. J gave up 3 bases and V 1 base, and 11 bases lay outside the gene matches. CDR3 DNA: TGTGCCAGCAGCGTATCCTCTCCCCTGACTAGCGGGGGGACAGATACGCAGTATTTT. This codes for CASSVSSPLTSGGTDTQYF.

V is TRBV4-2 and J is TRBJ1-1; unclear D gene. Trimming pared 0 bases from V and 2 bases from J, leaving 13 bases between. Germline lookup yields CDR1 LGHNA and CDR2 YNFKEQ. This CDR3 contains 16 residues. The CDR3 bases are TGTGCCAGCAGCCAAGATTACAACAGTCCAAACACTGAAGCTTTCTTT. Protein product: CASSQDYNSPNTEAFF.

The CDR3 coding sequence is TGTGCCAGCAGTTACAGGGCAACTAATGAAAAACTGTTTTTT. Its protein product is CASSYRATNEKLFF. The genes are TRBV6-5 and TRBJ1-4; D is ambiguous. CDR3 size: 14 residues. V was clipped by 2 bases and J by 0 bases, with 4 bases between them. Germline assignment: CDR1 MNHEY and CDR2 SVGAGI.

The chain recombines TRBV2 with TRBJ1-2; possibly TRBD1 for D (6 bases). CDR3 size: 16 residues. Germline CDR1 SNHLY, CDR2 FYNNEI. Trimming took off 5 bases at V and 2 bases at J, with 18 bases between the two ends. Here the CDR3 reads CASSPPSGVGNYGYTF. The CDR3 nucleotides are TGTGCCAGCAGTCCCCCCTCAGGGGTAGGGAACTATGGCTACACCTTC. Drawing the rest from reference TRBV2 and TRBJ1-2, the complete variable domain is EPEVTQTPSHQVTQMGQEVILRCVPISNHLYFYWYRQILGQKVEFLVSFYNNEISEKSEIFDDQFSVERPDGSNFTLKIRSTKLEDSAMYFCASSPPSGVGNYGYTFGSGTRLTVV.

Only one count was recorded for this clone. The rearrangement joins TRBV19 to TRBJ2-1, with 11 bases that match TRBD2. The CDR3 length is 17 residues. The V segment lost 4 bases and the J segment 0 bases; nucleotides outside the gene matches: 5. Germline lookup yields CDR1 LNHDA and CDR2 SQIVND (reference sequence). The CDR3 loop is CASSTGLAVSSYNEQFF. The CDR3 DNA follows: TGTGCCAGTAGTACGGGACTAGCGGTGAGCTCCTACAATGAGCAGTTCTTC. The full variable domain, rest sourced from reference TRBV19 and TRBJ2-1, is DGGITQSPKYLFRKEGQNVTLSCEQNLNHDAMYWYRQDPGQGLRLIYYSQIVNDFQKGDIAEGYSVSREKKESFPLTVTSAQKNPTAFYLCASSTGLAVSSYNEQFFGPGTRLTVL.

V usage is TRBV19 and J usage is TRBJ2-7; possible D gene TRBD1, 5 bases. CDR1 LNHDA and CDR2 SQIVND come from the germline V gene (reference sequence). The ends were cut back, 6 bases at V and 2 bases at J, with 11 bases in the middle. The CDR3 runs 13 residues. DNA for the CDR3: TGTGCCAGTAGCGCGGCAGGGACCTACGAGCAGTACTTC. This sequence encodes CASSAAGTYEQYF. The full variable domain, rest sourced from reference TRBV19 and TRBJ2-7, is DGGITQSPKYLFRKEGQNVTLSCEQNLNHDAMYWYRQDPGQGLRLIYYSQIVNDFQKGDIAEGYSVSREKKESFPLTVTSAQKNPTAFYLCASSAAGTYEQYFGPGTRLTVT.

The chain uses TRBV4-2 and TRBJ2-2, with a weak D call TRBD1 (5 bases). Germline loops: CDR1 LGHNA, CDR2 YNFKEQ. V was trimmed by 0 bases and J by 4 bases, leaving 6 bases between them. This CDR3 has 14 residues. The CDR3 reads CASSQERGTGELFF. CDR3 bases: TGTGCCAGCAGCCAAGAAAGGGGCACCGGGGAGCTGTTTTTT.

This clone was detected once. The chain combines TRBV10-3 with TRBJ1-1; tentatively, D is TRBD1 (5 bases). This CDR3 spans 14 amino acids. V was clipped by 6 bases and J by 1 base, with 12 bases between them. Germline CDR1 is ENHRY and CDR2 is SYGVKD. In nucleotides, the CDR3 is TGTGCCATCAGATTAGGGGTTGGGAACACTGAAGCTTTCTTT. It yields the protein CAIRLGVGNTEAFF.

The chain is built from TRBV18 and TRBJ1-5; D unresolved. The CDR3 has 13 amino acids. The germline V gene encodes CDR1 KGHSH and CDR2 LQKENI. The V and J ends lost 1 base and 11 bases respectively, with 12 bases between them. For the CDR3, the DNA is TGTGCCAGCTCACCACTCGGGGATGAGACCCAGCATTTT. It yields the protein CASSPLGDETQHF. The variable domain in full, with the rest retrieved from reference TRBV18 and TRBJ1-5, is NAGVMQNPRHLVRRRGQEARLRCSPMKGHSHVYWYRQLPEEGLKFMVYLQKENIIDESGMPKERFSAEFPKEGPSILRIQQVVRGDSAAYFCASSPLGDETQHFGDGTRLSIL.

Of note for this clone: This sample also contains other DNA sequences that code for the same CDR3. The chain uses TRBV9 and TRBJ2-1; 16 nucleotides match TRBD2. The CDR3 spans 18 residues. Trimming at V came to 4 bases and at J to 9 bases, leaving 13 bases not matched to a gene. Germline CDR1 SGDLS, CDR2 YYNGEE. The CDR3: CASSPGLGLAGGLGEQFF. The CDR3 bases are TGTGCCAGCAGCCCCGGGCTGGGACTAGCGGGGGGGCTCGGTGAGCAGTTCTTC.

The chain combines TRBV10-3 with TRBJ1-1; 8 bases are shared with TRBD1. The length of the CDR3 is 17 residues. Looked up from germline, CDR1 is ENHRY and CDR2 is SYGVKD. The ends lost 1 base at V and 0 bases at J; junction bases unmatched: 7. CDR3 loop: CAISEYRTGPVNTEAFF. CDR3 bases: TGTGCCATCAGTGAGTATCGGACAGGGCCCGTGAACACTGAAGCTTTCTTT.

The chain carries TRBV19 and TRBJ1-5; D is undetermined. V lost 6 bases to trimming and J lost 7 bases, with 16 bases between them. The CDR3 contains 14 residues. CDR1 is LNHDA and CDR2 is SQIVND in the germline V gene (reference sequence). CDR3 sequence (DNA): TGTGCCAGTAGCGTTGCCCAGTCAACCCAGCCCCAGCATTTT. This translates into CASSVAQSTQPQHF.

The rearrangement uses TRBV6-6 and TRBJ2-1; D unresolved. The V end lost 5 bases, the J end lost 2 bases, and 10 bases lay between the germline ends. Per germline, CDR1 MNHNY and CDR2 SVGAGI (reference sequence). This CDR3 contains 14 residues. CDR3 sequence: CASSPEGPYNEQFF. The CDR3 DNA follows: TGTGCCAGCAGTCCGGAAGGCCCCTACAATGAGCAGTTCTTC.

This CDR3 reads CASSYTLEETQYF. Here the CDR3 DNA reads TGTGCCAGCAGTTACACCCTCGAGGAGACCCAGTACTTC. This chain joins TRBV27 and TRBJ2-5; the D is unclear. The CDR3 extends over 13 amino acids. Trimming shortened V by 4 bases and J by 5 bases, and 11 bases separated the two germline ends. Germline V gives CDR1 MNHEY, CDR2 SMNVEV (reference sequence).

This sequence joins TRBV10-3 and TRBJ2-1; D is unclear. This CDR3 is 12 amino acids long. The V end was cut by 3 bases, the J end by 6 bases, with 6 bases between. Germline CDR1 and CDR2: ENHRY and SYGVKD. In nucleotides, the CDR3 is TGTGCCATCAGTGACTCAGGCAATGAGCAGTTCTTC. It codes for CAISDSGNEQFF.

This rearrangement joins TRBV15 to TRBJ1-1; D call uncertain. CDR1 and CDR2 (germline): LNHNV, YYDKDF (reference sequence). V lost 6 bases and J 1 base, leaving 15 bases between the germline ends. The CDR3 contains 15 residues. CDR3 bases: TGTGCCACCAGGTTAGGCAACGGAGGGAACACTGAAGCTTTCTTT. It specifies CATRLGNGGNTEAFF.

V and J are TRBV15 and TRBJ1-4, with D tentatively TRBD1 (6 bases). Trimming pared 0 bases from V and 3 bases from J, leaving 17 bases between. Looked up from germline, CDR1 is LNHNV and CDR2 is YYDKDF (reference sequence). CDR3 length equals 18 residues. The CDR3 spells CATSRDWPSQGPNEKLFF. CDR3 nucleotides: TGTGCCACCAGCAGAGATTGGCCTAGCCAGGGGCCTAATGAAAAACTGTTTTTT.

The CDR3 bases are TGTGCCAGTAGTATAGTGGGTCAGCCCCAGCATTTT. Its translation: CASSIVGQPQHF. The chain uses TRBV19 and TRBJ1-5, with D hard to call. Trimming stripped 1 base from V and 6 bases from J, with 4 bases between. The CDR3 length is 12 residues. Per germline, CDR1 LNHDA and CDR2 SQIVND (reference sequence).

J is TRBJ1-2 and V is TRBV28; 10 bases align to TRBD1. Germline V CDR1 and CDR2: MDHEN, SYDVKM. The V segment lost 4 bases and the J segment 4 bases; nucleotides outside the gene matches: 9. There are 16 residues in the CDR3. The CDR3 DNA reads TGTGCCAGCAGTTCCTACGGGACAGGGGACTTCTATGGCTACACCTTC. This gives the protein CASSSYGTGDFYGYTF.

The chain combines TRBV10-3 with TRBJ2-3, with 10 bases matching TRBD1. CDR1 is ENHRY and CDR2 is SYGVKD in the germline V gene. This CDR3 spans 16 amino acids. Trimming took 2 bases from V and 5 from J; bases not matched to a gene: 7. Here the CDR3 reads CAISERGTGVGDTQYF. DNA of the CDR3: TGTGCCATCAGTGAGCGAGGGACAGGGGTGGGAGATACGCAGTATTTT.

This clone was found a few times. The chain carries TRBV27 and TRBJ2-7, with D unclear. Germline CDR1 and CDR2: MNHEY and SMNVEV (reference sequence). V was pared by 4 bases and J by 5 bases, with 6 bases between. The CDR3 runs 11 residues. CDR3 protein: CASSCGHEQYF. The CDR3, as DNA: TGTGCCAGCAGTTGCGGCCACGAGCAGTACTTC.

The genes are TRBV2 and TRBJ2-3, with no clear D. Germline V gives CDR1 SNHLY, CDR2 FYNNEI. This CDR3 comprises 10 residues. The V end was cut by 8 bases, the J end by 9 bases, with 9 bases between. The CDR3 protein is CASRRSTQYF. CDR3 in DNA: TGTGCCAGCCGCAGGAGCACGCAGTATTTT.

The chain combines TRBV4-1 with TRBJ2-1, with D unresolved. Trimming left V 2 bases short and J 9 bases short, with 17 bases between. CDR1 is MGHRA, CDR2 YSYEKL, per germline. This CDR3 is 15 amino acids long. The CDR3 nucleotides read TGCGCCAGCAGCCAAAATCCCCCTAGTAGCACTGAGCAGTTCTTC. Its translation: CASSQNPPSSTEQFF.

This clone occurred once. The V gene is TRBV15, the J gene TRBJ1-2; 8 bases align to TRBD1. Germline V gene sequence: CDR1 LNHNV, CDR2 YYDKDF (reference sequence). The junction had 2 bases not matched to a gene; V was cut back by 3 bases and J by 2 bases. The CDR3 is made up of 14 amino acids. For the CDR3, the DNA is TGTGCCACCAGCAGGGACAGGGTGAACTATGGCTACACCTTC. Protein product: CATSRDRVNYGYTF.